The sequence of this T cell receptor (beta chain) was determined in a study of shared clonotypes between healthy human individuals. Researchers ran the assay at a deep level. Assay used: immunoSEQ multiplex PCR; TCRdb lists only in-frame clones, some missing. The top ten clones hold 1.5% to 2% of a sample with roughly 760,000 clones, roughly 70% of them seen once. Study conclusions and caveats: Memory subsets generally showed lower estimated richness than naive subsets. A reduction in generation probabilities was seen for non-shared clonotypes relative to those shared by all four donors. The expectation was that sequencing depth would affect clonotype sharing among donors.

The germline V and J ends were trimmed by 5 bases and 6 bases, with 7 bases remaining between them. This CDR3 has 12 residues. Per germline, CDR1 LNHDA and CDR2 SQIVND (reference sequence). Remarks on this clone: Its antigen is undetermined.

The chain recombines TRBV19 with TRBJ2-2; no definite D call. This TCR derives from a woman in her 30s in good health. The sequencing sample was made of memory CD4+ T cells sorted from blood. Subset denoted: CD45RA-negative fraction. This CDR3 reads CASSVLSGELFF. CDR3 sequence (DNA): TGTGCCAGTAGTGTCTTATCCGGGGAGCTGTTTTTT.